The entry that follows covers one T cell receptor beta chain sequence. It has no known antigen specificity. The sample belongs to a study of monozygotic twins with inflammatory bowel disease (dated by TCRdb to the late 2010s). At the level of the whole study: A total of 28 monozygotic twin pairs were included in the full study, comprising nine German pairs (four IBD-concordant, five IBD-discordant) and 19 IBD-discordant Danish pairs. The search for disease-associated traits relied mainly on comparing IBD patients with their genetically identical healthy co-twins within discordant pairs. Each individual had, on average, about 151 000 unique TCRalpha sequences and 181 000 unique TCRbeta sequences available for analysis.

A roughly 2.7 ml peripheral blood sample was drawn into PAXgene tubes per donor and stored at -80°C. Without any T cell sorting, total RNA was extracted from whole blood using the PAXgene blood miRNA kit on an automated QIAcube. Deep TCRalpha and TCRbeta repertoire profiling with unique molecular barcoding was performed on peripheral blood of monozygotic twin pairs concordant or discordant for inflammatory bowel disease. Smoking habits were recorded for all twin pairs, and individuals were classified as current, former or never smokers. The library came from 5' RACE. Preparation of each TCR library used roughly 3.5 ug of total RNA. For each sample, cDNA synthesis with SMARTScribe reverse transcriptase was split into eight separate reactions. During cDNA synthesis, unique molecular identifiers containing a 6-nucleotide sample barcode were introduced by template switching. TCRalpha and TCRbeta cDNA was amplified in two nested PCRs of approximately 17 and 9 cycles, and bead purification was carried out after each PCR. Before amplification, the cDNA was treated with uracil DNA-glycosylase and purified using the QIAquick PCR purification kit. The second PCR added Illumina TruSeq-compatible adapters along with sample-specific barcodes. Library quality and concentration were checked on TapeStation and Qubit, and libraries were pooled at around 5.3 ng each. The pooled libraries were sequenced with 2 x 100 bp reads and custom sequencing primers on an Illumina HiSeq2500 single-index Rapid Run. Regarding the original processing steps: MiGEC version 1.2.6 was used for UMI-based consensus assembly, which corrected PCR and sequencing errors. MiXCR version 2.1.1 was used for V(D)J alignment, clonotype assembly and CDR3 extraction. Gene usage, clonotype sharing and MAIT/NKT TCR abundance were normalised by analysing the top 1000, 10 000 and 20 000 clonotypes per sample. Diversity was computed as the inverse Simpson index with the vegan R package after downsampling to 27 000 UMIs. Statistical testing used paired Mann-Whitney U tests on the discordant twin pairs and applied Benjamini-Hochberg correction for multiple testing. The reads were reprocessed in TCRdb, with one entry per CDR3 protein sequence and no accompanying DNA. The V and J calls were determined by TCRdb, not by the authors. The sample's table covers some 200,000 distinct CDR3 sequences. The ten largest make up roughly 7.7% of the sample.

Beyond this particular receptor, the publication reports: Different T cell subtypes could not be distinguished in the analysis. No difference in repertoire similarity was observed between concordant and discordant twins, possibly owing to limited statistical power. IBD patients had lower TCRbeta repertoire diversity, measured by the inverse Simpson index, than their healthy co-twins. Background noise and inter-individual variability may have been introduced into the repertoires by the differing immunosuppressive treatments among patients. The results gave no support for a single strong signal or clonotype linked to IBD. IBD patients shared fewer clonotypes with other individuals than healthy twins did, most markedly in patients showing signs of disease activity.

Sequencing input: blood. The sequence derives from a human donor with ulcerative colitis or Crohn's disease, or a healthy co-twin of an affected twin (not recorded which).

For the CDR3, the sequence is CATSRDRPGSGEKLFF. The receptor chain draws on TRBV15 and TRBJ1-4; TCRdb gives TRBD1 as the D gene, but with no DNA this cannot be confirmed. CDR1 LNHNV and CDR2 YYDKDF are derived from the germline V gene (reference sequence). Taken from cysteine to phenylalanine, the CDR3 has 16 residues. There is no recorded DNA. The CDR3 plus the reference TRBV15 and TRBJ1-4 genes for the other parts give the full variable domain: DAMVIQNPRYQVTQFGKPVTLSCSQTLNHNVMYWYQQKSSQAPKLLFHYYDKDFNNEADTPDNFQSRRPNTSFCFLDIRSPGLGDTAMYLCATSRDRPGSGEKLFFGSGTQLSVL.